This T cell receptor beta chain stems from a study of beta chain features in type 1 diabetes. A note on this clone: Its target is unknown.

Since all of the isolated RNA was reverse transcribed, expressed TCRB transcripts were what got sequenced. Profiling relied on immunoSEQ multiplex PCR, and the TCRdb table lists in-frame clones only, not all of them. In the table there are about 190,000 clones, 6.5% to 8.5% of which are singletons. Germline assignment: CDR1 MNHNS and CDR2 SASEGT. CDR3 size: 16 residues. Trimming shortened V by 1 base and J by 7 bases, and 19 bases separated the two germline ends. CD45RO/CCR7/CD25/CD127/CD95/CD27 sorting isolated CD4+ naive, central memory, regulatory and stem cell-like memory cells. Study-level results: The influence of HLA type on TCRB rearrangement stayed undetermined. A moderate, significant TCRB CDR3 shortening appeared in type 1 diabetes across four CD4+ subsets. When cDNA is sequenced, cells with high TCR expression could be over-represented. Compared to healthy donors, patients appeared to have naive, central memory and Treg TCRB repertoires that were more alike.

This sequence was found in a man between 18 and 29 years old with type 1 diabetes. The gene calls are TRBV6-1 and TRBJ2-5; the D gene is possibly TRBD1 (5 bases). What was sequenced was central memory CD4+ T cells from blood. The CDR3 reads CASSEGAGAGLGTQYF. In DNA form, the CDR3 reads TGTGCCAGCAGTGAAGGAGCTGGGGCCGGGCTGGGGACCCAGTACTTC.